The present entry profiles one T cell receptor (beta chain) with its context. What it binds is not known. The library was made from cDNA and included unique molecular identifiers. One entry per CDR3 protein results from TCRdb running MiXCR on the PCR reads. Among about 160,000 distinct CDR3 sequences listed, around 36% were seen once. The CDR3 covers 13 residues. Germline CDR1 reads MNHEY; CDR2 reads SMNVEV (reference sequence). V lost 6 bases and J lost 0, with 8 bases in between. These data come from a study of post-analysis software for immune sequencing data. Study outcomes and limitations: Compared against controls, patients with multiple sclerosis displayed significantly lower normalized Chao1 diversity. Strong co-clustering by F measure was seen for same-batch samples.

The chain is built from TRBV27 and TRBJ1-1, with D uncertain. The clonotype comes from a girl between 10 and 17 years old with multiple sclerosis. Material: blood, obtained after autologous hematopoietic stem cell transplantation. The CDR3 reads CASRGIMNTEAFF. The DNA for the CDR3 is TGTGCCAGCAGGGGCATTATGAACACTGAAGCTTTCTTT.